The 4 T cell receptor beta chains listed next were all sequenced from one sample in a study of blood T cell repertoires in COVID-19. Produced via immunoSEQ multiplex PCR; TCRdb's table is partial and in-frame only. The table includes fewer than 350,000 clones, 85% detected once. Sequenced input: PBMCs or T cells enriched from blood (not recorded which). Receptor source: a woman aged 50 to 65 who had recovered from COVID-19.

The chain is built from TRBV20-1 and TRBJ1-1; 8 bases are shared with TRBD1. Germline V lookup: CDR1 DFQATT, CDR2 SNEGSKA (reference sequence). V shed 3 bases and J 7 bases; nucleotides not matched to a gene: 4. The CDR3 is made up of 12 amino acids. The CDR3 region has the DNA TGCAGTGCTAGTACAGGGGGAATTGAAGCTTTCTTT. Translated: CSASTGGIEAFF.

This chain connects TRBV29-1 to TRBJ1-2; D is ambiguous. V was clipped by 3 bases and J by 0 bases, with 20 bases between them. The CDR3 extends over 17 amino acids. Germline V gives CDR1 SQVTM, CDR2 ANQGSEA. The CDR3 sequence: CSVDWAQIGLANYGYTF. Written as DNA, the CDR3 is TGCAGCGTTGACTGGGCTCAAATAGGATTAGCTAACTATGGCTACACCTTC. The full variable domain, in which reference TRBV29-1 and TRBJ1-2 provide the parts outside the CDR3, is SAVISQKPSRDICQRGTSLTIQCQVDSQVTMMFWYRQQPGQSLTLIATANQGSEATYESGFVIDKFPISRPNLTFSTLTVSNMSPEDSSIYLCSVDWAQIGLANYGYTFGSGTRLTVV.

In the case of this clone: The identical CDR3 is also encoded by other nucleotide sequences in the sample. The chain uses TRBV10-2 and TRBJ1-5; no reliable D call. Trimming shortened V by 4 bases and J by 2 bases, and 6 bases separated the two germline ends. The germline V gene has CDR1 WSHSY and CDR2 SAAADI. This CDR3 is built from 13 residues. The CDR3 DNA reads as TGCGCCAGCAGTGTCCCGGGCAATCAGCCCCAGCATTTT. Translating it yields CASSVPGNQPQHF.

This chain uses TRBV11-3 with TRBJ2-1; 8 positions match TRBD2. This CDR3 is built from 14 residues. Trimming took 5 bases from V and 5 from J; bases not matched to a gene: 5. Germline CDR1 SGHNT, CDR2 YENEEA. CDR3 sequence reads: CASSPGLAHNEQFF. In nucleotides, the CDR3 is TGTGCCAGCAGCCCAGGACTAGCCCACAATGAGCAGTTCTTC.